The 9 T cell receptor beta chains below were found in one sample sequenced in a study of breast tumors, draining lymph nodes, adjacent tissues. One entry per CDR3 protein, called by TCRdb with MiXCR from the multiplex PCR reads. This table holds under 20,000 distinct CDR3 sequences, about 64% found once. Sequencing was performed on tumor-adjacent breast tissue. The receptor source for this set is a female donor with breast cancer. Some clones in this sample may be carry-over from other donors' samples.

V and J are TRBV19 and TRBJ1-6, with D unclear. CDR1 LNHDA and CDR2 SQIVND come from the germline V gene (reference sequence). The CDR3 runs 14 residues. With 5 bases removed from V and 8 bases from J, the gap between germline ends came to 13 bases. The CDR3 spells CASSVGLRDSPLHF. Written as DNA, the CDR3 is TGTGCCAGTAGTGTGGGCTTGAGGGATTCACCCCTCCACTTT.

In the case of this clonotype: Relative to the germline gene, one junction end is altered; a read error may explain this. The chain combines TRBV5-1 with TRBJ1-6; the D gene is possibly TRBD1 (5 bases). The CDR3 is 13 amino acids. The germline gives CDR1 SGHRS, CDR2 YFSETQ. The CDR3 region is CASSLGPNSPLHF. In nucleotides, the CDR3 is TGTGCCAGCAGCTTGGGACCTAATTCACCCCTCCACTTT.

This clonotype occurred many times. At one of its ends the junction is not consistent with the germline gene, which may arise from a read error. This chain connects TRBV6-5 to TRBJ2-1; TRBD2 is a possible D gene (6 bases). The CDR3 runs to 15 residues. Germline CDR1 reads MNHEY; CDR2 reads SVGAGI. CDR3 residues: CASSHSRGSSDEQFF. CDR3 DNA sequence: TGTGCCAGCAGTCACTCGAGAGGGTCTAGCGATGAGCAGTTCTTC.

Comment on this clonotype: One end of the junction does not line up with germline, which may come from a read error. CDR3 sequence (DNA): TGTGCCAGCAGCCTTGGTCCGGACACCCGAATTTCACCCCCCCACTTT. Translating gives CASSLGPDTRISPPHF. The chain has TRBV7-9 and TRBJ1-6, with D possibly being TRBD1 (5 bases). Germline V gene sequence: CDR1 SEHNR, CDR2 FQNEAQ (reference sequence). This CDR3 spans 16 amino acids.

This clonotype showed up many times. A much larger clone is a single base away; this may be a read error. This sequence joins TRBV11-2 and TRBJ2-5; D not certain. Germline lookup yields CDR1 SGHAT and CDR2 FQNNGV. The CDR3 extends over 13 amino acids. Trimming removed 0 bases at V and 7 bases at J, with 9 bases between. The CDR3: CASSLDRPATQYF. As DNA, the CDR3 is TGTGCCAGCAGCTTAGACCGTCCTGCGACCCAGTACTTC.

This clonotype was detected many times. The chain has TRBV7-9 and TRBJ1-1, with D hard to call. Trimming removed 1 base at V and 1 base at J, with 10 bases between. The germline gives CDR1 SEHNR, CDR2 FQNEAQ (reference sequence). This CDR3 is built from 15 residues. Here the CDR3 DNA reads TGTGCCAGCAGCTTAGGGGGATATGGGAACACTGAAGCTTTCTTT. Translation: CASSLGGYGNTEAFF.

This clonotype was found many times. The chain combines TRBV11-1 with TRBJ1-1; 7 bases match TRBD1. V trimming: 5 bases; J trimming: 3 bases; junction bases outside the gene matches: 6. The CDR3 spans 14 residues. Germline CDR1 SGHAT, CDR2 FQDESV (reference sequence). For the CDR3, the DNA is TGTGCCAGCAGCCGAAAGGGACAGTACACTGAAGCTTTCTTT. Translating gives CASSRKGQYTEAFF. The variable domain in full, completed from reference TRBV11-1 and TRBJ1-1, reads EAEVAQSPRYKITEKSQAVAFWCDPISGHATLYWYRQILGQGPELLVQFQDESVVDDSQLPKDRFSAERLKGVDSTLKIQPAELGDSAMYLCASSRKGQYTEAFFGQGTRLTVV.

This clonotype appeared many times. The CDR3 bases are TGTGCCAGCAGTTACTCTTCGTTTTCCTTAATGAACACCGGGGAGCTGTTTTTT. This gives the protein CASSYSSFSLMNTGELFF. The gene calls are TRBV6-6 and TRBJ2-2; D is unresolved. V gave up 0 bases and J gave up 1 base, with 15 bases separating them. This CDR3 is built from 18 residues. The germline V gene encodes CDR1 MNHNY and CDR2 SVGAGI (reference sequence).

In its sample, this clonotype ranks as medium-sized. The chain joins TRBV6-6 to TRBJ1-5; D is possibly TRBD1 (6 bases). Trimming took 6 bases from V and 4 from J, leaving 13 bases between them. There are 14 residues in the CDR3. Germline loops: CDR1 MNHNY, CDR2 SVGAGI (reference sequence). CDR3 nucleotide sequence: TGTGCCAGCAGCCTCGGACAGCTTAATCAGCCCCAGCATTTT. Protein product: CASSLGQLNQPQHF.